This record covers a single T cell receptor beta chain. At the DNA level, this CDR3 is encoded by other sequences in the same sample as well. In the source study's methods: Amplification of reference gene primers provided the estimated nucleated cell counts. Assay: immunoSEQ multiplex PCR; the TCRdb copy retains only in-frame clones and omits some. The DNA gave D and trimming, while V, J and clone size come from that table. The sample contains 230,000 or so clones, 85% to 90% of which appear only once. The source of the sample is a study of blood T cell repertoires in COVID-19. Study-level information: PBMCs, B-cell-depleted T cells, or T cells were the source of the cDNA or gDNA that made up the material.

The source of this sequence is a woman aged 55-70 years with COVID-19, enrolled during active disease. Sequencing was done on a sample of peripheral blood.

The CDR3: CASSLGRGSGNTIYF. The CDR3, as DNA: TGTGCCAGCAGCTTAGGACGGGGGAGTGGAAACACCATATATTTT. V and J are TRBV7-2 and TRBJ1-3; D might be TRBD1 (5 bases). This CDR3 has 15 amino acids. Germline lookup yields CDR1 SGHTA and CDR2 FQGNSA. The V end lost 1 base, the J end lost 3 bases, and 10 bases lay between the germline ends.